The rows below give T cell receptor beta chains drawn from one sample of a study of vaccination and CD4 T cells after COVID-19. Antigens of these TCRs are unknown. In TCRdb, the PCR reads were re-called with MiXCR into one record per CDR3 protein. The table includes around 18,000 distinct CDR3 sequences, around 70% detected once. Material for sequencing was CD4+ T cells from blood, cultured in vitro. Every receptor here comes from a human donor who had recovered from COVID-19. The CDR3 runs from the conserved cysteine through the conserved F or W. A D gene is named only where the DNA matches it firmly. Size is stated for part of the rows, as once, few or many counts, or as a class when the clone is expanded.

V,J,size,D,CDR3,DNA
TRBV5-1,TRBJ2-2,NA,NA,CASSLSRGNTGELFF,TGCGCCAGCAGCTTGTCCAGGGGAAACACCGGGGAGCTGTTTTTT
TRBV19,TRBJ1-5,NA,NA,CASTPRGGNQPQHF,TGTGCCAGTACCCCCCGAGGGGGCAATCAGCCCCAGCATTTT
TRBV6-1,TRBJ1-3,NA,TRBD1,CASSRTGITSGNTIYF,TGTGCCAGCAGCAGGACAGGCATCACCTCTGGAAACACCATATATTTT
TRBV30,TRBJ2-7,few,NA,CAWRRDGFYEQYF,TGTGCCTGGCGAAGGGACGGTTTCTACGAGCAGTACTTC
TRBV7-8,TRBJ2-3,NA,NA,CASSLVQEPQYF,TGTGCCAGCAGCTTGGTACAGGAGCCGCAGTATTTT
TRBV28,TRBJ1-5,NA,NA,CASSFGDRYSNQPQHF,TGTGCCAGCAGTTTTGGAGACAGATATAGCAATCAGCCCCAGCATTTT
TRBV9,TRBJ2-5,NA,NA,CASSVGPQQETQYF,TGTGCCAGCAGCGTAGGCCCTCAGCAAGAGACCCAGTACTTC
TRBV21-1,TRBJ2-7,NA,NA,CASWVAGTYEQYF,TGTGCCAGCTGGGTAGCGGGGACGTACGAGCAGTACTTC
TRBV7-2,TRBJ1-2,NA,NA,CASSGGGQVYGYTF,TGTGCCAGCAGCGGCGGGGGGCAGGTCTATGGCTACACCTTC
TRBV27,TRBJ1-1,NA,NA,CASSLLRGGTEAFF,TGTGCCAGCAGTTTACTCAGGGGAGGCACTGAAGCTTTCTTT
TRBV10-3,TRBJ1-1,NA,NA,CAIHSDTTGRKEAFF,TGTGCCATTCATTCCGATACTACAGGGAGGAAAGAAGCTTTCTTT
TRBV30,TRBJ2-7,few,TRBD1,CAWSEDRAWEQYF,TGTGCCTGGAGTGAGGACAGGGCCTGGGAGCAGTACTTC
TRBV21-1,TRBJ1-1,NA,NA,CASSSFPAGQDTEAFF,TGTGCCAGCAGCTCATTCCCGGCGGGACAGGACACTGAAGCTTTCTTT
TRBV6-1,TRBJ1-1,NA,NA,CASSARDIGTNTEAFF,TGTGCCAGCAGTGCCCGGGACATCGGCACGAACACTGAAGCTTTCTTT
TRBV20-1,TRBJ1-1,NA,NA,CSAREAKGRTEAFF,TGCAGTGCTAGAGAGGCGAAGGGGCGGACTGAAGCCTTCTTT
TRBV7-8,TRBJ1-6,NA,NA,CASSQEKGSPLHF,TGTGCCAGCAGTCAAGAGAAAGGTTCACCCCTCCACTTT
TRBV19,TRBJ2-7,once,NA,CASTNSYEQYF,TGTGCCAGCACCAATTCCTACGAGCAGTACTTC
TRBV7-9,TRBJ1-5,NA,NA,CASSLAGRNQPQHF,TGTGCCAGCAGCTTAGCAGGCAGGAATCAGCCCCAGCATTTT
TRBV19,TRBJ2-5,few,NA,CASSIDRRAGGETQYF,TGTGCCAGTAGTATAGATCGACGGGCAGGAGGTGAGACCCAGTACTTC
TRBV7-6,TRBJ2-2,NA,TRBD1,CASSWGQGADTGELFF,TGTGCCAGCAGCTGGGGACAGGGGGCTGACACCGGGGAGCTGTTTTTT
TRBV20-1,TRBJ2-5,few,TRBD2,CSAGSGGALGQETQYF,TGCAGTGCTGGGAGCGGGGGGGCCCTTGGGCAAGAGACCCAGTACTTC
TRBV20-1,TRBJ1-4,NA,TRBD1,CSARILDREGEKLFF,TGCAGTGCTAGAATTTTAGACAGGGAGGGAGAAAAACTGTTTTTT
TRBV19,TRBJ1-1,NA,NA,CASSSRGGPNTEAFF,TGTGCCAGTAGTTCGAGGGGGGGCCCGAACACTGAAGCTTTCTTT
TRBV27,TRBJ2-1,NA,TRBD2,CASRSTGGPGEQFF,TGTGCCAGCAGGTCCACGGGAGGTCCGGGTGAGCAGTTCTTC
TRBV19,TRBJ1-5,NA,TRBD1,CASTETGSGQPQHF,TGTGCCAGTACCGAGACAGGGTCAGGTCAGCCCCAGCATTTT
TRBV28,TRBJ1-2,NA,TRBD1,CASSSRDSDFYGYTF,TGTGCCAGCAGTTCCCGGGACAGCGACTTCTATGGCTACACCTTC
TRBV6-1,TRBJ2-2,NA,TRBD2,CATLIAGASTGELFF,TGTGCCACGTTAATAGCGGGAGCTAGCACCGGGGAGCTGTTTTTT
TRBV7-8,TRBJ2-2,NA,TRBD2,CASSSRLAGEAGELFF,TGTGCCAGCAGCTCCAGACTAGCGGGAGAAGCCGGGGAGCTGTTTTTT
TRBV10-3,TRBJ2-2,once,NA,CAISERRENTGELFF,TGTGCCATCAGTGAGCGTCGGGAAAACACCGGGGAGCTGTTTTTT
TRBV10-3,TRBJ1-5,NA,NA,CAIGGESSNQPQHF,TGTGCCATTGGCGGCGAATCTAGCAATCAGCCCCAGCATTTT
TRBV28,TRBJ1-6,NA,NA,CASTGKYNSPLHF,TGTGCCAGCACCGGCAAGTATAATTCACCCCTCCACTTT